The 6 T cell receptor beta chains below all came from one sample that was sequenced in a study of PD-1 blockade in mismatch repair-deficient tumors. The data were produced by immunoSEQ multiplex PCR, yet TCRdb's version contains in-frame clones alone and is incomplete. The sample consists of around 100,000 clones, under 90% of them appearing once. Sequencing was performed on peripheral blood, taken approximately 35 weeks after starting pembrolizumab. The receptors were gathered from an adult with mismatch repair-deficient cancer.

This chain's CDR3 is CASSEYRYGYTF. The CDR3 bases are TGTGCCAGCAGTGAATACAGATATGGCTACACCTTC. J is TRBJ1-2 and V is TRBV25-1; unclear D gene. From germline, CDR1 is MGHDK and CDR2 SYGVNS. Trimming shortened V by 0 bases and J by 5 bases, and 4 bases separated the two germline ends. The CDR3 extends over 12 amino acids.

As regards this clone: This may stem from a read error, because a much larger clone lies one nucleotide away. The rearrangement uses TRBV7-6 and TRBJ2-7, with TRBD2 as a possible D gene (5 bases). The CDR3 is 12 residues long. From germline, CDR1 is SGHVS and CDR2 FNYEAQ. V was pared by 4 bases and J by 3 bases, with 7 bases between. DNA of the CDR3: TGTGCCAGCAGCTCCGACTACTACGAGCAGTACTTC. Amino acid sequence: CASSSDYYEQYF.

This clone was counted only a few times. This chain joins TRBV12-5 and TRBJ1-5, with D uncertain. Per the germline V gene, CDR1 is LGHNT and CDR2 is FRNRAP. V lost 7 bases and J lost 5, with 12 bases in between. This CDR3 comprises 13 residues. The CDR3 here is CASAPDFHQPQHF. In DNA form, the CDR3 reads TGTGCTAGTGCCCCGGACTTTCATCAGCCCCAGCATTTT.

As DNA, the CDR3 is TGTGCCAGTAGCGTACGGGTAGGGGTCACTGAAGCTTTCTTT. Residues: CASSVRVGVTEAFF. This chain uses TRBV19 with TRBJ1-1, with a tentative D call TRBD1 (5 bases). The CDR3 spans 14 residues. Trimming shortened V by 6 bases and J by 4 bases, and 15 bases separated the two germline ends. Germline lookup yields CDR1 LNHDA and CDR2 SQIVND (reference sequence).

This sequence joins TRBV5-4 and TRBJ2-1; D gene uncertain. V was pared by 0 bases and J by 5 bases, with 12 bases between. The CDR3 is made up of 15 amino acids. The germline CDR1 and CDR2 sequences are SGHNT and YYREEE (reference sequence). CDR3 nucleotides: TGTGCCAGCAGCTTGGACCCCCGTGGAGACAATGAGCAGTTCTTC. Translating gives CASSLDPRGDNEQFF.

The chain employs TRBV30 and TRBJ1-5; D is ambiguous. The CDR3 covers 14 residues. Looked up from germline, CDR1 is GTSNPN and CDR2 is SVGIG (reference sequence). Trimming shortened V by 5 bases and J by 2 bases, and 13 bases separated the two germline ends. CDR3 DNA: TGTGCCTGGTGCCAGGCGGGCGGCAATCAGCCCCAGCATTTT. Its protein product is CAWCQAGGNQPQHF. Full variable domain (remainder filled in from reference TRBV30 and TRBJ1-5): SQTIHQWPATLVQPVGSPLSLECTVEGTSNPNLYWYRQAAGRGLQLLFYSVGIGQISSEVPQNLSASRPQDRQFILSSKKLLLSDSGFYLCAWCQAGGNQPQHFGDGTRLSIL.